This T cell receptor beta chain is drawn from a study of blood T cells in healthy people across ages. The use of a sample-barcoded 5' primer and a J-beta primer mix characterized a second PCR of roughly 6 to 11 cycles. Every molecule of cDNA carried a tag from a template-switch adaptor with 12 random nucleotides. TCRdb re-derived calls from the 5' RACE reads in MiXCR, one entry per CDR3 protein. The data hold some 1.5 million distinct CDR3 sequences, with 25% to 30% observed a single time. The V gene lost 5 bases and the J gene lost 2 bases, with 14 bases spanning the gap. From germline, CDR1 is MNHNS and CDR2 SASEGT. The CDR3 is made up of 15 amino acids. Donors gave around 10 milliliters of peripheral blood apiece. Each sample yielded at least 6 million isolated PBMCs. Total RNA, at least 6 micrograms per sample, was extracted from PBMCs.

The sequenced sample consisted of blood. V and J are TRBV6-1 and TRBJ2-3, with a tentative D call TRBD2 (6 bases). The TCR originated in a woman aged 25 to 45 in good health. The CDR3 DNA sequence: TGTGCCAGCAGTCCCAGGGACTGGCCCACAGATACGCAGTATTTT. Its protein is CASSPRDWPTDTQYF.